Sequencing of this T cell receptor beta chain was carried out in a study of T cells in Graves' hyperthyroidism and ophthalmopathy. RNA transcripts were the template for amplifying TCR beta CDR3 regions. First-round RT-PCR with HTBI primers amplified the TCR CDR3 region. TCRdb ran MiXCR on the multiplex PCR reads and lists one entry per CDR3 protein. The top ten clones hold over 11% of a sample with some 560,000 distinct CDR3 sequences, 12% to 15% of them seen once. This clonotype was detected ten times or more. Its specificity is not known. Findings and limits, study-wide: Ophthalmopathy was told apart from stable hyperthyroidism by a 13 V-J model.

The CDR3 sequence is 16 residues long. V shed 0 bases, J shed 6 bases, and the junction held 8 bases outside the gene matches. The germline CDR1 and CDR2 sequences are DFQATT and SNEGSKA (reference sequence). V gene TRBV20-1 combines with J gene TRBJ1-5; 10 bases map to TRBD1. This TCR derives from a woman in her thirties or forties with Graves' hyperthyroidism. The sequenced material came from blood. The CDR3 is CSARDLSGQGGQPQHF. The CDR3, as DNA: TGCAGTGCTAGAGATTTATCCGGACAGGGGGGTCAGCCCCAGCATTTT.